This TCR beta chain emerged from a study of molecular identifiers for immune sequencing clone quantification. CD8+CD4-CCR7+CD45RA+ cells were sorted as naive CD8 T cells. V was shortened by 7 bases and J by 0 bases, with 20 bases between the two germline ends. Germline lookup yields CDR1 MNHNY and CDR2 SVGAGI (reference sequence). This CDR3 contains 17 residues. Via MiXCR, TCRdb re-called the PCR reads, giving one row per CDR3 protein. The top ten hold approximately 0.75% of the sample, which has more than 550,000 distinct CDR3 sequences, roughly 23% seen once. The rearrangement joins TRBV6-6 to TRBJ2-3, with a tentative D call TRBD2 (5 bases). The sequence came from a human donor in good health. Some libraries in this study had Jurkat cell RNA spiked in. Input material: naive CD8+ T cells from blood, with Jurkat cell RNA spiked in. Regarding subset: FACS-sorted CD8+CD4-CCR7+CD45RA+ naive T cells. The CDR3 region is CASTDPMEEISTDTQYF. DNA for the CDR3: TGTGCCAGCACCGATCCCATGGAGGAAATTAGCACAGATACGCAGTATTTT.